This T cell receptor (beta chain) derives from a study of blood T cell repertoires in COVID-19. Overall study: COVID-19 samples, acute and convalescent, were from the United States, Italy and Spain. Sources were T cells, B-cell-depleted T cells, or PBMCs; the material itself was cDNA or gDNA.

Original processing methods: Reference gene primer amplification gave nucleated cell count estimates. The repertoire was sequenced with immunoSEQ multiplex PCR; TCRdb's copy has only in-frame clones and lacks some. Clone size and V and J calls were adopted from that table, with D and trimming inferred from the DNA. The sample consists of roughly 100,000 clones, 85% to 90% of them appearing once. The CDR3 sequence is 13 residues long. Unmatched junction bases numbered 5, after V lost 7 bases and J lost 3 bases. Germline loops: CDR1 SNHLY, CDR2 FYNNEI. The sequencing sample was made of peripheral blood. V is TRBV2 and J is TRBJ2-5; TRBD2 matches 7 bases. This receptor was identified in a human donor in a cohort sampled during active COVID-19. In nucleotides, the CDR3 is TGTGCCAGCAAGGGACTACCTAAAGAGACCCAGTACTTC. Translation gives CASKGLPKETQYF.